The source of this TCR beta chain is a study of OX40 agonist ivuxolimab in advanced cancers. Study at large: Partial responses, seen in three patients, involved one hepatocellular carcinoma and two cutaneous melanomas.

The method was immunoSEQ multiplex PCR; TCRdb's version includes in-frame clones alone and lacks a portion of them. The sample records 5,600 or so clones, about 86% being singletons. Points from the study as a whole: Several nonresponders also turned out to have low normalized T-cell clonal expansion. There were, on average, more expanded clones in CD8+ T cells than in CD4+.

Germline CDR1 is SEHNR and CDR2 is FQNEAQ (reference sequence). The V segment lost 5 bases and the J segment 1 base; nucleotides outside the gene matches: 7. The CDR3 runs to 15 residues. As to this clone: Its specificity is not known.

The material was CD4+ or CD8+ T cells sorted from blood, obtained in a trial of the OX40 agonist ivuxolimab. J is TRBJ2-5 and V is TRBV7-9; 7 nucleotides line up with TRBD1. This receptor was taken from an adult with an advanced solid tumor such as melanoma, head and neck, liver or kidney cancer. CDR3 sequence: CASSPPRGPQETQYF. CDR3 in DNA: TGTGCCAGCAGCCCCCCTAGGGGGCCCCAAGAGACCCAGTACTTC. The whole variable domain, filled in from reference TRBV7-9 and TRBJ2-5, reads DTGVSQNPRHKITKRGQNVTFRCDPISEHNRLYWYRQTLGQGPEFLTYFQNEAQLEKSRLLSDRFSAERPKGSFSTLEIQRTEQGDSAMYLCASSPPRGPQETQYFGPGTRLLVL.